This T cell receptor (beta chain) originates from a study of blood T cell repertoires in COVID-19. Whole-study context: There were acute and convalescent COVID-19 samples, and they came from the United States, Italy and Spain. Sample material is recorded as cDNA or gDNA derived from T cells, B-cell-depleted T cells, or PBMCs.

Source study methods: Reference gene primer amplification yielded estimated nucleated cell counts. TCRdb keeps only in-frame clones here, not all; method: immunoSEQ multiplex PCR. V and J calls and clone size are copied from that table; D and trimming were computed from the DNA. The top ten hold nearly 25% of the sample, which has just under 30,000 clones, approximately 87% seen once. CDR1 MNHEY and CDR2 SMNVEV come from the germline V gene (reference sequence). The CDR3 consists of 15 residues. V shed 3 bases and J 0 bases; nucleotides not matched to a gene: 0. Sequenced sample: peripheral blood. This sequence joins TRBV27 and TRBJ2-1; 9 bases agree with TRBD1. The TCR originated in a human donor with active COVID-19. The donor label of this sample is uncertain. The CDR3 is CASSLTGGSYNEQFF. CDR3 DNA sequence: TGTGCCAGCAGTTTGACAGGGGGCTCCTACAATGAGCAGTTCTTC.